These 6 T cell receptor beta chains share one sample of origin, sequenced in a study of T cells in Graves' hyperthyroidism and ophthalmopathy. There were TCR beta CDR3 regions amplified from RNA transcripts. The HTBI primer set drove a first-round RT-PCR of the TCR CDR3. Via MiXCR, TCRdb re-called the multiplex PCR reads, giving one row per CDR3 protein. The sample records about 340,000 distinct CDR3 sequences, roughly a fifth being singletons. The sequenced sample was blood. The receptors originated from a woman aged 45 to 65 with Graves' hyperthyroidism.

This clonotype was observed a handful of times. V gene TRBV7-2 combines with J gene TRBJ1-2; 8 bases align to TRBD1. Germline assignment: CDR1 SGHTA and CDR2 FQGNSA. Trimming removed 2 bases from V and 6 bases from J; junction bases left unmatched: 5. There are 14 residues in the CDR3. CDR3 sequence reads: CASSLPTGEDGYTF. The CDR3 DNA follows: TGTGCCAGCAGCTTACCGACAGGGGAGGATGGCTACACCTTC.

In its sample, this clonotype was seen many times. This sequence joins TRBV6-1 and TRBJ2-3; 8 bases are shared with TRBD2. After removal of 6 bases from V and 3 bases from J, the junction contained 8 bases not matched to a gene. The CDR3 has 15 amino acids. Germline-derived CDR1 and CDR2 are MNHNS and SASEGT. CDR3 sequence: CASRSAGAETDTQYF. CDR3 in DNA: TGTGCCAGCAGGTCAGCGGGAGCGGAAACAGATACGCAGTATTTT.

This clonotype was seen many times. The rearrangement joins TRBV5-1 to TRBJ2-3, with D unclear. Trimming left V 0 bases short and J 0 bases short, with 11 bases between. Per germline, CDR1 SGHRS and CDR2 YFSETQ. The CDR3 is 16 residues long. CDR3 region: CASSLGSRPSTDTQYF. The CDR3 DNA is TGCGCCAGCAGCTTGGGGTCGCGTCCTAGCACAGATACGCAGTATTTT. The variable domain in full, completed from reference TRBV5-1 and TRBJ2-3, reads KAGVTQTPRYLIKTRGQQVTLSCSPISGHRSVSWYQQTPGQGLQFLFEYFSETQRNKGNFPGRFSGRQFSNSRSEMNVSTLELGDSALYLCASSLGSRPSTDTQYFGPGTRLTVL.

The table lists this clonotype with many counts. This chain connects TRBV3-1 to TRBJ2-1; maybe TRBD2 (6 bases). This CDR3 comprises 16 residues. CDR1 and CDR2 (germline): LGHDT, YNNKEL (reference sequence). Between the trimmed V and J ends, which lost 0 bases and 6 bases, there was a span of 15 bases. CDR3: CASSQDLSRGSNEQFF. CDR3 in DNA: TGTGCCAGCAGCCAAGATTTGTCCCGGGGGAGCAATGAGCAGTTCTTC.

This clonotype has a handful of counts. The genes are TRBV6-2 or TRBV6-3 and TRBJ2-1; D possibly corresponds to TRBD2 (6 bases). Germline-derived CDR1 and CDR2 are MNHEY and SVGEGT. V was pared by 7 bases and J by 4 bases, with 14 bases between. This CDR3 comprises 14 residues. The CDR3 here is CASINGGGYNEQFF. CDR3 bases: TGTGCCAGCATCAATGGGGGAGGTTACAATGAGCAGTTCTTC.

This clonotype was observed at least ten times. The genes are TRBV7-8 and TRBJ1-2, with D perhaps TRBD1 (6 bases). Per germline, CDR1 SGHVS and CDR2 FQNEAQ. Trimming removed 4 bases from V and 0 bases from J, with 12 bases in between. This CDR3 spans 15 amino acids. CDR3 protein: CASSSRDTTNYGYTF. For the CDR3, the DNA is TGTGCCAGCAGCTCCCGGGACACCACTAACTATGGCTACACCTTC.